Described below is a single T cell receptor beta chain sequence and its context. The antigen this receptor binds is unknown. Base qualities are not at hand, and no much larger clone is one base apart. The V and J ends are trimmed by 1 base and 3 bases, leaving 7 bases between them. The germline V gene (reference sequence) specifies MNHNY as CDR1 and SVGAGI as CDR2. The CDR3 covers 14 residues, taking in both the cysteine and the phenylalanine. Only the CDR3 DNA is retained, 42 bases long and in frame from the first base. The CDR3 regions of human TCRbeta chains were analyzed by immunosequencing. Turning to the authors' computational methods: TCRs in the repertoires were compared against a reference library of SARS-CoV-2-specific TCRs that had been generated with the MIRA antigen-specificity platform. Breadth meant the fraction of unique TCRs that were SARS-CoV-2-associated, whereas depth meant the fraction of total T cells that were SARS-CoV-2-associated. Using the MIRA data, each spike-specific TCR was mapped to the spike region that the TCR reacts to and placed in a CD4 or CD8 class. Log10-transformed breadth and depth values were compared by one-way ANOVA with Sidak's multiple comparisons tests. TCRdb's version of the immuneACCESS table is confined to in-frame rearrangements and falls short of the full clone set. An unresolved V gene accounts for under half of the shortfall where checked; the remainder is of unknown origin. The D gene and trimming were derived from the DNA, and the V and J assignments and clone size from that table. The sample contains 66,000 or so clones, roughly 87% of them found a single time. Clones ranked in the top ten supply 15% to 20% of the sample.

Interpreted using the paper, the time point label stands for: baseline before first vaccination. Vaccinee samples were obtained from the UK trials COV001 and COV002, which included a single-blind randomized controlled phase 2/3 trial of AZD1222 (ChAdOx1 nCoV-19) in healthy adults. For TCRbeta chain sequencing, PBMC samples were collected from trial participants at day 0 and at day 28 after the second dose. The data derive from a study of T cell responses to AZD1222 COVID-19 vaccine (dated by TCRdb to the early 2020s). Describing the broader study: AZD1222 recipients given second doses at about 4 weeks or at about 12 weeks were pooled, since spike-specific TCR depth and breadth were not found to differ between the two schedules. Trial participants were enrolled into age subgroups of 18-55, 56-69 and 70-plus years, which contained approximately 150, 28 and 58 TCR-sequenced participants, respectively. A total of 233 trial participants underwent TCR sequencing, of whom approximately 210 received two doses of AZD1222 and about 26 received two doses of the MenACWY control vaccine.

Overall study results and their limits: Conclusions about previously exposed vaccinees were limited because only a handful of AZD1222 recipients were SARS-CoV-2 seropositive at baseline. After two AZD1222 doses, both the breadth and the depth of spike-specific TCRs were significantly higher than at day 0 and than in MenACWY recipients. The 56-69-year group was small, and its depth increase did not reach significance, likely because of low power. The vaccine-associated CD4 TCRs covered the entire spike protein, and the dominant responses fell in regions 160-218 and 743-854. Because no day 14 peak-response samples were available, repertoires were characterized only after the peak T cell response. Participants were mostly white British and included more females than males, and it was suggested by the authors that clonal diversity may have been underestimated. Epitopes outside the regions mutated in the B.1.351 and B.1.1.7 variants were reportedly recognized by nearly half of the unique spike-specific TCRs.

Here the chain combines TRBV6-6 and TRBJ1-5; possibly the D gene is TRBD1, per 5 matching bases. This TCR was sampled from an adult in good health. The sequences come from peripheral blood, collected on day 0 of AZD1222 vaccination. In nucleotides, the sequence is TGTGCCAGCAGTTACTGGGGGATCAATCAGCCCCAGCATTTT. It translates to CASSYWGINQPQHF.